The clone carrying this T cell receptor (beta chain) was counted once. The data stem from a study of blood T cell repertoires in COVID-19. Trimming stripped 3 bases from V and 7 bases from J, with 7 bases between. Germline CDR1 ENHRY, CDR2 SYGVKD. This CDR3 is built from 12 residues. The protocol was immunoSEQ multiplex PCR, while the TCRdb copy is restricted to in-frame clones and leaves out a portion. The sample has 30,000 to 40,000 clones, about four fifths seen once. J is TRBJ1-5 and V is TRBV10-3, with D unresolved. This sequence was found in a man aged 65-85 years with acute or convalescent COVID-19. The sample comprised peripheral blood. CDR3 loop: CAISDRGQPQHF. The DNA of the CDR3 is TGTGCCATCAGTGACAGAGGGCAGCCCCAGCATTTT.